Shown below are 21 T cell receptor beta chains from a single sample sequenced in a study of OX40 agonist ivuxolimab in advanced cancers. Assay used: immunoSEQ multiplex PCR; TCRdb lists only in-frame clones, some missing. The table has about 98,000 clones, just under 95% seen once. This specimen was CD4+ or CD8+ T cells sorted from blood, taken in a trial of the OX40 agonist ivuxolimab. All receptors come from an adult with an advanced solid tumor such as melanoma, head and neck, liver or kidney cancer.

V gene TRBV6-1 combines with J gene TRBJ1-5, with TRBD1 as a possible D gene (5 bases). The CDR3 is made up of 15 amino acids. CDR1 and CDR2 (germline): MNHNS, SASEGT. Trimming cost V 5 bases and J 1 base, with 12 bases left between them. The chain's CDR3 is CASSSSDSSNQPQHF. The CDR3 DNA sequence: TGTGCCAGCAGTTCCAGTGACAGCAGCAATCAGCCCCAGCATTTT.

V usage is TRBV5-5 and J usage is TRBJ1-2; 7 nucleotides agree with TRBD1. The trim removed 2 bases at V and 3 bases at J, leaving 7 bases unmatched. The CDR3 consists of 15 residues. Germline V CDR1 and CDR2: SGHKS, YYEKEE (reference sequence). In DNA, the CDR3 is TGTGCCAGCAGCTTTCCTGACAGGGTATACTATGGCTACACCTTC. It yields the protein CASSFPDRVYYGYTF.

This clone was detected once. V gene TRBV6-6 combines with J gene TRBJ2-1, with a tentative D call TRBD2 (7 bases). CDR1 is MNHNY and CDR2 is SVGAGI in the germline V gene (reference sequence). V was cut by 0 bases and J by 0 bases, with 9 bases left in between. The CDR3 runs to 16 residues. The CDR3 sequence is CASSYSAGASYNEQFF. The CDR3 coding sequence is TGTGCCAGCAGTTACTCTGCGGGGGCCTCCTACAATGAGCAGTTCTTC.

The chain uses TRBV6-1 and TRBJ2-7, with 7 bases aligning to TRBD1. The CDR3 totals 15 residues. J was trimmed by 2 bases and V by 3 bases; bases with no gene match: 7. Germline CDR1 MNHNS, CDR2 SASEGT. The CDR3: CASSEKWDSTYEQYF. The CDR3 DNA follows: TGTGCCAGCAGTGAGAAGTGGGACAGTACCTACGAGCAGTACTTC.

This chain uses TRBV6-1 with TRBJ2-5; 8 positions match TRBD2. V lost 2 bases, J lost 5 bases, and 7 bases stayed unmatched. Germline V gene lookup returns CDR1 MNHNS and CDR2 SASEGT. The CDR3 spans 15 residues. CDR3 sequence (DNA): TGTGCCAGCAGTGAAATGGCTAGCGGGTTGGAGACCCAGTACTTC. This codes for CASSEMASGLETQYF.

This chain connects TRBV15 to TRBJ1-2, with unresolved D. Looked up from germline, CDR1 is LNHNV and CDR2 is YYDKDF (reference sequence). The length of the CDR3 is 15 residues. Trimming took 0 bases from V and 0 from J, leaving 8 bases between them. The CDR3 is CATSRDRTTNYGYTF. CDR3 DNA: TGTGCCACCAGCAGAGACAGGACTACTAACTATGGCTACACCTTC.

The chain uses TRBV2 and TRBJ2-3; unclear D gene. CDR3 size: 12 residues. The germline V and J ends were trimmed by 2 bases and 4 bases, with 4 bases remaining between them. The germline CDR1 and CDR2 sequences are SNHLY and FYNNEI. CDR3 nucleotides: TGTGCCAGCAGTGAAAGCGCAGATACGCAGTATTTT. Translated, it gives CASSESADTQYF.

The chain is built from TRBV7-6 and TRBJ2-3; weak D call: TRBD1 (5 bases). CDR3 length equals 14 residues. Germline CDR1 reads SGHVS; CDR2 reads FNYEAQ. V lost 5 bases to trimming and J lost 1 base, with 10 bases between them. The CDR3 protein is CASSKQVRTDTQYF. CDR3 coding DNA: TGTGCCAGCAGCAAACAGGTCCGCACAGATACGCAGTATTTT.

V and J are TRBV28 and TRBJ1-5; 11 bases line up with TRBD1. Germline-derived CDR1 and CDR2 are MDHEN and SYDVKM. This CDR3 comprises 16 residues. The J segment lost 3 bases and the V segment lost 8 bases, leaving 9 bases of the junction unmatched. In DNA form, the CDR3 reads TGTGCCAGCGGAGGATGGACAGGGGGCTTCAATCAGCCCCAGCATTTT. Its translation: CASGGWTGGFNQPQHF.

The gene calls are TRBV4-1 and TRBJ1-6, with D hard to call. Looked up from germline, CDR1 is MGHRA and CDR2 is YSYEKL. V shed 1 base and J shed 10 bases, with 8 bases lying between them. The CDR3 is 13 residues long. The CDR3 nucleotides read TGCGCCAGCAGCCAAGCGCTCAGCTCACCCCTCCACTTT. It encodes CASSQALSSPLHF.

The CDR3: CASSYLGGRLPLHF. The CDR3 coding sequence is TGTGCCAGCAGCTACCTTGGGGGGAGACTCCCCCTCCACTTT. The rearrangement uses TRBV6-5 and TRBJ1-6; D possibly corresponds to TRBD1 (5 bases). The germline CDR1 and CDR2 sequences are MNHEY and SVGAGI. The CDR3 has 14 amino acids. The V end was cut by 6 bases, the J end by 13 bases, with 19 bases between.

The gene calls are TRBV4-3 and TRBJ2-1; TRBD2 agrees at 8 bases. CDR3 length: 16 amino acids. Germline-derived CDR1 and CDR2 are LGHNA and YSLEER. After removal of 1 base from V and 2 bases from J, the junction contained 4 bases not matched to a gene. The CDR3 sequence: CASSQGHGRAYNEQFF. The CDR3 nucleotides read TGCGCCAGCAGCCAAGGGCACGGGAGGGCCTACAATGAGCAGTTCTTC.

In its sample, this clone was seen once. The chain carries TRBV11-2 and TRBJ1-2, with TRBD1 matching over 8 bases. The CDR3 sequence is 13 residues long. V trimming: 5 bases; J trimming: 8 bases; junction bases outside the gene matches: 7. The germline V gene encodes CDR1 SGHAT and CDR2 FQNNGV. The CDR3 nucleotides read TGTGCCAGCAGCCCGGACAGGGTGGTGGGCTACACCTTC. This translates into CASSPDRVVGYTF.

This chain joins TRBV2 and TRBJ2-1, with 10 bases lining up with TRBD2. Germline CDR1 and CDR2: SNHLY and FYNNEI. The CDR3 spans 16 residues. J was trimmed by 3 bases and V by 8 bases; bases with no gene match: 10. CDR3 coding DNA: TGTGCCAGCCGTCAAGGGGCTAGCGGGGGCTACAATGAGCAGTTCTTC. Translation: CASRQGASGGYNEQFF.

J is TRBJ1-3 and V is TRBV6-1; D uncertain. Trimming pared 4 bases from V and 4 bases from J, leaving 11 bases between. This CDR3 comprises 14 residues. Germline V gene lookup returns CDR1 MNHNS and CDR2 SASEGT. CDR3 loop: CASSAAQRGNTIYF. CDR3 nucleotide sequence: TGTGCCAGCAGTGCGGCCCAAAGGGGAAACACCATATATTTT.

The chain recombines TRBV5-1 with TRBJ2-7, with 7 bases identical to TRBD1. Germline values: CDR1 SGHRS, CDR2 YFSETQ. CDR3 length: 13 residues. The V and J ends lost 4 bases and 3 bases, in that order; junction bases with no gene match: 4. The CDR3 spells CASSRDRVYEQYF. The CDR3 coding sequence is TGCGCCAGCAGCCGGGACAGAGTCTACGAGCAGTACTTC.

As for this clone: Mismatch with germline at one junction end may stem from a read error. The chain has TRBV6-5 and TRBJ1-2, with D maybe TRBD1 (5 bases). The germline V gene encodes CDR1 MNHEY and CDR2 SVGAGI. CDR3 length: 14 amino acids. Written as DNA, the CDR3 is TGTGCCAGCAGTTTCCACGGGACGGAGTATGGGAAGGCATTC. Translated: CASSFHGTEYGKAF.

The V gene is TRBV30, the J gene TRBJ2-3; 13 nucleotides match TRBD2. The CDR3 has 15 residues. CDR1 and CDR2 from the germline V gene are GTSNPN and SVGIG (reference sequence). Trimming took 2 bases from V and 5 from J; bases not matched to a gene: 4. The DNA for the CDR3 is TGTGCCTGGAGTCTTAGGACTAGCGGGGGAGATACGCAGTATTTT. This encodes CAWSLRTSGGDTQYF.

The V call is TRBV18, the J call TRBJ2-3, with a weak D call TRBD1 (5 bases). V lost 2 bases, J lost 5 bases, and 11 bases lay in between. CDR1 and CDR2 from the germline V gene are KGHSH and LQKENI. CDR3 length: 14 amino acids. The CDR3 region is CASSPIKRGDTQYF. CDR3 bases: TGTGCCAGCTCACCAATTAAAAGGGGAGATACGCAGTATTTT.

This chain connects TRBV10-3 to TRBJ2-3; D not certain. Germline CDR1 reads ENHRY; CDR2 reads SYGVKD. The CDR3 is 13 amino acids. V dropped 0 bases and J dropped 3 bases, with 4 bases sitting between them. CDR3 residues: CAISESRTDTQYF. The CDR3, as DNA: TGTGCCATCAGTGAGTCCAGAACAGATACGCAGTATTTT.

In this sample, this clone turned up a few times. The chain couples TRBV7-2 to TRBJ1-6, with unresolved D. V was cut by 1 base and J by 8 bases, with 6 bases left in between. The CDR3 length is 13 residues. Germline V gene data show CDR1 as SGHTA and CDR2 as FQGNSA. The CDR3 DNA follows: TGTGCCAGCAGCTTAGTCTTTGATTCACCCCTCCACTTT. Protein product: CASSLVFDSPLHF.